A selection of T cell receptor beta chains follows, all from one sample in a study of early T cells in non-severe SARS-CoV-2 infection. TCRdb reprocessed the 5' RACE reads with MiXCR, giving one entry per CDR3 protein. The sample lists around 30,000 distinct CDR3 sequences, around 6% seen once, with approximately 6.5% in the top ten. The sequenced sample was whole blood. The receptors derive from an adult who was a healthcare worker with PCR-confirmed SARS-CoV-2 infection or an uninfected control (not recorded which). Each CDR3 is given with its conserved first and last residue. A D gene is named only where the DNA matches it firmly. Clone size, where shown, is once, few, many, or a class for clones that have expanded.

v_gene	j_gene	d_gene	abundance	CDR3nt	CDR3aa
TRBV18	TRBJ2-5	TRBD1	-	TGTGCCAGCTCACCCGGACAGGGACCGGAGACCCAGTACTTC	CASSPGQGPETQYF
TRBV29-1	TRBJ2-3	TRBD1	few	TGCAGCGTTGTACCGGACAGGCGAGCCACAGATACGCAGTATTTT	CSVVPDRRATDTQYF
TRBV20-1	TRBJ2-5	TRBD1	many	TGCAGTGCTAGTCCGGGACAGGGGATTTCCCAGTACTTC	CSASPGQGISQYF
TRBV12-3/TRBV12-4	TRBJ1-1	-	many	TGTGCCAGCAGTTTGATGCGGACAGATGGAGCTTTCTTT	CASSLMRTDGAFF
TRBV5-1	TRBJ2-2	TRBD1	many	TGCGCCAGCAGCCTACAGGGGAGAGGGTCCGGGGAGCTGTTTTTT	CASSLQGRGSGELFF
TRBV7-3	TRBJ2-1	-	many	TGTGCCAGCAGCTTATCTGAGGGGATCGGTGAGCAGTTCTTC	CASSLSEGIGEQFF
TRBV11-2	TRBJ2-2	TRBD1	many	TGTGCCAGCAGGTTGGACAGGGACACCGGGGAGCTGTTTTTT	CASRLDRDTGELFF
TRBV28	TRBJ2-5	TRBD1	-	TGTGCCAGCAGTCCCTTCGGGACAGGGGAGAGGGAGACCCAGTACTTC	CASSPFGTGERETQYF
TRBV28	TRBJ2-7	-	many	TGTGCCAGCAGTTTGAGTGGGACAAGGGACTACGAGCAGTACTTC	CASSLSGTRDYEQYF
TRBV21-1	TRBJ2-6	-	many	TGTGCCAGCAGCCCTCGGGGACAGGGCTTATCTGGGGCCAACGTCCTGACTTTC	CASSPRGQGLSGANVLTF
TRBV11-2	TRBJ2-7	-	few	TGTGCCAGCAGCCCGGGACCGGCTAACGAGCAGTACTTC	CASSPGPANEQYF
TRBV30	TRBJ2-7	-	-	TGTGCCTGGGGCAGTACGGGATCGCTTACCTACGAGCAGTACTTC	CAWGSTGSLTYEQYF
TRBV6-6	TRBJ2-2	-	many	TGTGCCAGCAGCCTACTTAGTACCGGGGAGCTGTTTTTT	CASSLLSTGELFF
TRBV7-9	TRBJ2-1	-	many	TGTGCCACCTCAGTGGGCTCCTTTGGGGGTAATGAGCAGTTCTTC	CATSVGSFGGNEQFF
TRBV9	TRBJ2-7	-	-	TGTGCCAGCAGCGCGACAGGAGACGAGCAGTACTTC	CASSATGDEQYF
TRBV7-9	TRBJ2-6	-	many	TGTGCCAGCAGCCCTGTGGGACTGAATAACCCTGGGGCCAACGTCCTGACTTTC	CASSPVGLNNPGANVLTF
TRBV2	TRBJ1-5	-	many	TGTGCCAGCAGTTACCTGACAGTCCATGAATATCCCCAGCATTTT	CASSYLTVHEYPQHF
TRBV7-6	TRBJ2-7	TRBD1	-	TGTGCCAGCAGCCCCTCGGACAGGGGGCACGAGCAGTACTTC	CASSPSDRGHEQYF
TRBV7-2	TRBJ2-7	-	-	TGTGCCAGCAGCTTTGCCGCGGACTCCCACGAGCAGTACTTC	CASSFAADSHEQYF
TRBV28	TRBJ2-2	-	many	TGTGCCAGCAGTGTCTCTGGTCAGGGGCGGGAGCTGTTTTTT	CASSVSGQGRELFF
TRBV2	TRBJ2-1	TRBD2	-	TGTGCCAGCAGTGCAGCTAGCGGGAGGAGTAGGTACAATGAGCAGTTCTTC	CASSAASGRSRYNEQFF
TRBV12-3/TRBV12-4	TRBJ2-1	TRBD1	many	TGTGCCAGCAGTCTACAGGGGGCGTTAGGAAATGAGCAGTTCTTC	CASSLQGALGNEQFF
TRBV20-1	TRBJ2-7	-	many	TGCAGTGCTAGGATCCGGGACTACGAGCAGTACTTC	CSARIRDYEQYF
TRBV4-2	TRBJ2-1	TRBD2	many	TGTGCCAGCAGCCAAGTTATAGCGGGAGGTAATGAGCAGTTCTTC	CASSQVIAGGNEQFF
TRBV30	TRBJ1-2	-	many	TGTGCCTGGAACAACCGCCCGGGAGGCTACACCTTC	CAWNNRPGGYTF
TRBV5-1	TRBJ2-3	-	-	TGCGCCAGCAGCTTCTATAGCGGCACTAGCACAGATACGCAGTATTTT	CASSFYSGTSTDTQYF
TRBV20-1	TRBJ2-7	TRBD2	many	TGCAGTGCTAAGGGACTAGGTCTTGACGAGCAGTACTTC	CSAKGLGLDEQYF
TRBV12-3/TRBV12-4	TRBJ2-1	TRBD2	many	TGTGCCAGCAGCCCTAGCGGGAGGGGACACAATGAGCAGTTCTTC	CASSPSGRGHNEQFF
TRBV20-1	TRBJ2-3	-	many	TGCAGTGCTAGAGCGCGAGGTGGGACTCGCACAGATACGCAGTATTTT	CSARARGGTRTDTQYF
TRBV5-1	TRBJ2-5	-	-	TGCGCCAGCAGCTTGGACAGGGGAGGTCAAGAGACCCAGTACTTC	CASSLDRGGQETQYF
TRBV18	TRBJ2-1	-	few	TGTGCCAGCTCACCACCAGTAAGGAATGAGCAGTTCTTC	CASSPPVRNEQFF
TRBV20-1	TRBJ2-3	-	few	TGCAGTGCTAGCCACAGTAGCACAGATACGCAGTATTTT	CSASHSSTDTQYF
TRBV12-3/TRBV12-4	TRBJ2-3	TRBD2	-	TGTGCCAGCAGCGGACAGACCAGACTAGCGGGAGGACCCCGGCGGGATACGCAGTATTTT	CASSGQTRLAGGPRRDTQYF
TRBV15	TRBJ1-1	TRBD1	-	TGTGCCACCAGGGACAGGGCGGGCAGTACTGAAGCTTTCTTT	CATRDRAGSTEAFF
TRBV27	TRBJ2-1	-	few	TGTGCCAGCAGTCCCTCAAGGGTGGAGCAGTTCTTC	CASSPSRVEQFF
TRBV11-2	TRBJ2-5	-	many	TGTGCCAGCAGTTCGACTGGAAGCTTGATGGAGACCCAGTACTTC	CASSSTGSLMETQYF
TRBV28	TRBJ2-1	-	few	TGTGCCAGCAGTTTATCCGGGGCCCAGGATGAGCAGTTCTTC	CASSLSGAQDEQFF
TRBV20-1	TRBJ2-7	TRBD1	-	TGCAGTGCTATCCGGGACAGGCCCGGGGAGCAGTACTTC	CSAIRDRPGEQYF
TRBV5-1	TRBJ2-7	TRBD2	few	TGCGCCAGCAGCTGGGAGGGTCACGAGCAGTACTTC	CASSWEGHEQYF
TRBV5-6	TRBJ2-7	-	few	TGTGCCAGCAGCTTGCGGACCGGGGGAGAGCAGTACTTC	CASSLRTGGEQYF
TRBV6-5	TRBJ2-7	-	-	TGTGCCAGCAGCCCTGACGGCGCCTACTACGAGCAGTACTTC	CASSPDGAYYEQYF
TRBV7-9	TRBJ2-1	TRBD2	-	TGTGCCAGCAGTGCGGGGAGGGGAAGACTCGGGAATGAGCAGTTCTTC	CASSAGRGRLGNEQFF
TRBV7-8	TRBJ2-7	TRBD1	many	TGTGCCAGCAGTTCACGCCCGGGACAGGGGGCTTACGAGCAGTACTTC	CASSSRPGQGAYEQYF
TRBV7-2	TRBJ2-5	-	many	TGTGCCAGCAGCTCACAGGGTCTTAGACTCAGACGCCAAGAGACCCAGTACTTC	CASSSQGLRLRRQETQYF
TRBV18	TRBJ2-1	-	-	TGTGCCAGCTCACCACCGGTCAGGGGTCACAATGAGCAGTTCTTC	CASSPPVRGHNEQFF
TRBV11-2	TRBJ1-2	TRBD1	medium-sized	TGTGCCAGCAGCTTAGGGACAGGGGGATTCTATGGCTACACCTTC	CASSLGTGGFYGYTF
TRBV3-1	TRBJ1-3	-	-	TGTGCCAGCAGGGACGGCCTGGGGACGGCTGGAAACACCATATATTTT	CASRDGLGTAGNTIYF
TRBV28	TRBJ1-5	-	many	TGTGCCAGCAGTTTAGGAGGGGCTCGCAATCAGCCCCAGCATTTT	CASSLGGARNQPQHF